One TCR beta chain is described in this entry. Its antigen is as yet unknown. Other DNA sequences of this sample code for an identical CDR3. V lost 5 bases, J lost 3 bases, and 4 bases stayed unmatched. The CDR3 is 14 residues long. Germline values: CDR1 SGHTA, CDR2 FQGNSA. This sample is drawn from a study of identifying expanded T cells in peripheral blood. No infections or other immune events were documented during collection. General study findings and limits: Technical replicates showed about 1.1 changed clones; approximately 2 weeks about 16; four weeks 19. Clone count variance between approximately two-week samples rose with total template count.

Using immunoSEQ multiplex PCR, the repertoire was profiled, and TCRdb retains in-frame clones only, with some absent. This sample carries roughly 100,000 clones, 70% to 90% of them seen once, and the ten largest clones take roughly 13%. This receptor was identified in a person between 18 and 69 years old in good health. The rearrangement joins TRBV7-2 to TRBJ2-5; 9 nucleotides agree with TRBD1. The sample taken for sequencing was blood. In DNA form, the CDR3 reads TGTGCCAGCAGCAGCCGGACAGGGGAAGAGACCCAGTACTTC. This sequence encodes CASSSRTGEETQYF. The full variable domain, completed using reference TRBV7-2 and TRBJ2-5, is GAGVSQSPSNKVTEKGKDVELRCDPISGHTALYWYRQSLGQGLEFLIYFQGNSAPDKSGLPSDRFSAERTGGSVSTLTIQRTQQEDSAVYLCASSSRTGEETQYFGPGTRLLVL.